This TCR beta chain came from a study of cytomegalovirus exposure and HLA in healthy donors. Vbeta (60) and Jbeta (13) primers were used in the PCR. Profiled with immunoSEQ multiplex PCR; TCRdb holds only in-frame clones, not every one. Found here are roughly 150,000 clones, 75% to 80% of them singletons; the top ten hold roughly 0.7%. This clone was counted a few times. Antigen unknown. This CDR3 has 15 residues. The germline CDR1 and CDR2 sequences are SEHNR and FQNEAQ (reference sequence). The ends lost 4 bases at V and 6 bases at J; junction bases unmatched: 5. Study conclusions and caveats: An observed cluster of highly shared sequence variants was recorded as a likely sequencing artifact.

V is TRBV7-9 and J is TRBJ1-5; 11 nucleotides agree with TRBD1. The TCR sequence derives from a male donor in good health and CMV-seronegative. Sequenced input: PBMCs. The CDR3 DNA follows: TGTGCCAGCAGCTACGGACAGGGGGCCGGTCAGCCCCAGCATTTT. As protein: CASSYGQGAGQPQHF.